This note documents a single TCR beta chain sequence. Participant age was roughly 18 to 100 years, and participants resided in about 25 US areas. This sample is drawn from a study of blood T cell repertoires in COVID-19. Study-wide background: Specimens from acute and convalescent COVID-19 originated in the United States, Italy and Spain. PBMCs, B-cell-depleted T cells, or T cells provided the cDNA or gDNA that made up the material.

Measured with immunoSEQ multiplex PCR; TCRdb has only the in-frame clones, and not every one. Found here are 160,000 or so clones, more than 75% of them singletons; the top ten hold roughly 1.2%. V shed 3 bases, J shed 1 base, and the junction held 4 bases outside the gene matches. CDR1 is SGHTA and CDR2 is FQGNSA in the germline V gene. The CDR3 extends over 15 amino acids. This TCR was sampled from a human donor with acute COVID-19. The donor label of this sample is uncertain. The sequenced sample was PBMCs or T cells enriched from blood (not recorded which). The chain carries TRBV7-2 and TRBJ2-5, with 8 bases fitting TRBD2. Written as DNA, the CDR3 is TGTGCCAGCAGCTTGAACGGGGGGGCCCAAGAGACCCAGTACTTC. This codes for CASSLNGGAQETQYF.